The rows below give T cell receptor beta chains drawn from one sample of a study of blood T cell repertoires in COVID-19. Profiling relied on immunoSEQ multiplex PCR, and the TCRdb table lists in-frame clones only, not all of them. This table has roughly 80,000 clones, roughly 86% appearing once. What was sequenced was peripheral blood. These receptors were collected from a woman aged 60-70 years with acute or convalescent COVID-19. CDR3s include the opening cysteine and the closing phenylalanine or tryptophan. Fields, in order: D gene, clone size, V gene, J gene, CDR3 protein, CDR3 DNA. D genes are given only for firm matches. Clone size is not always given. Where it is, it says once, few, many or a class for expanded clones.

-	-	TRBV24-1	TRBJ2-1	CATASFGGDSYNEQFF	TGTGCCACTGCCTCCTTTGGCGGCGACTCCTACAATGAGCAGTTCTTC
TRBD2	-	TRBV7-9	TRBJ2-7	CASSLGAGGIDEQYF	TGTGCCAGCAGCTTAGGAGCGGGAGGGATCGACGAGCAGTACTTC
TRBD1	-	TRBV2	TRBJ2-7	CASSEDRGSYEQYF	TGTGCCAGCAGTGAGGACAGGGGCTCCTACGAGCAGTACTTC
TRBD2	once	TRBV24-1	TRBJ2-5	CATSDPKTRLAGGQETQYF	TGTGCCACCAGTGACCCAAAAACCCGACTAGCGGGAGGACAAGAGACCCAGTACTTC
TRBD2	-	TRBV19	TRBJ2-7	CASSTLLAPLYEQYF	TGTGCCAGTAGTACATTACTAGCGCCTCTCTACGAGCAGTACTTC
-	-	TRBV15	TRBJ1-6	CATSRDPQSSYNSPLHF	TGTGCCACCAGCAGAGACCCACAGAGCTCCTATAATTCACCCCTCCACTTT
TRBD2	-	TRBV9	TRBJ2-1	CASSAQLPLAGGYNEQFF	TGTGCCAGCAGCGCCCAACTTCCACTAGCGGGGGGTTACAATGAGCAGTTCTTC
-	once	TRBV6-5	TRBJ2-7	CASSYEVSYEQYF	TGTGCCAGCAGTTACGAGGTTTCCTACGAGCAGTACTTC
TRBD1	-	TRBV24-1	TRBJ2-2	CATSERGTVRRELFF	TGTGCCACCAGTGAGCGTGGGACAGTGAGAAGGGAGCTGTTTTTT
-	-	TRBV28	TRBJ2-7	CASSIRASNEQYF	TGTGCCAGCAGCATCAGGGCTTCTAACGAGCAGTACTTC
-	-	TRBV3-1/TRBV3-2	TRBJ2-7	CASSQSGSTYEQYF	TGTGCCAGCAGCCAATCAGGGTCGACCTACGAGCAGTACTTC
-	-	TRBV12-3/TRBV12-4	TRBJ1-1	CASTSGGLAEAFF	TGTGCCAGCACCTCAGGAGGGTTGGCTGAAGCTTTCTTT
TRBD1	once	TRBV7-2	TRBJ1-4	CASSLGGQGYEKLFF	TGTGCCAGCAGCTTAGGAGGACAGGGGTATGAAAAACTGTTTTTT
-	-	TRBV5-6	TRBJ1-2	CASSREVGATF	TGTGCCAGCAGCCGTGAGGTGGGAGCCACCTTC
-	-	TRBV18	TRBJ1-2	CASSPRTDNYGYTF	TGTGCCAGCTCACCTCGGACAGATAACTATGGCTACACCTTC
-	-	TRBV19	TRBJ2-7	CARPHRDPYEQYF	TGTGCCAGACCACACAGGGACCCCTACGAGCAGTACTTC
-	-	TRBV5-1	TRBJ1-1	CASSLGQGYSHTEAFF	TGCGCCAGCAGCTTGGGCCAGGGGTACTCTCACACTGAAGCTTTCTTT
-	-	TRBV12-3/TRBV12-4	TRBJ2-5	CASSSEGETQYF	TGTGCCAGCAGTTCGGAGGGTGAGACCCAGTACTTC
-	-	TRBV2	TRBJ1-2	CASVTGTYGYTF	TGTGCCAGCGTCACAGGGACCTATGGCTACACCTTC
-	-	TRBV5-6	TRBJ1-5	CASSLVGSNQPQHF	TGTGCCAGCAGCTTGGTGGGCTCCAATCAGCCCCAGCATTTT
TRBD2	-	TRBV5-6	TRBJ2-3	CASSSWTSGAPDTQYF	TGTGCCAGCAGCTCATGGACTAGCGGGGCCCCAGATACGCAGTATTTT
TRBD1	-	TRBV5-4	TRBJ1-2	CASSQGQVGYTF	TGTGCCAGCAGCCAGGGACAGGTTGGCTACACCTTC
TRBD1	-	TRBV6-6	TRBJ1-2	CASSYGTGGYGYTF	TGTGCCAGCAGTTACGGGACAGGGGGGTATGGCTACACCTTC
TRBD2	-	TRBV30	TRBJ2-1	CARKLAGGAYNEQFF	TGTGCCCGAAAACTAGCGGGAGGAGCCTACAATGAGCAGTTCTTC